What follows is one T cell receptor (beta chain) and its context. Its specificity is unknown. Germline V gives CDR1 SGHTA, CDR2 FQGNSA. The CDR3 is made up of 12 amino acids. V gave up 5 bases and J gave up 10 bases, with 14 bases separating them. The sample is drawn from a study of shared clonotypes between healthy human individuals. This table comes from immunoSEQ multiplex PCR, and its TCRdb copy is limited to in-frame clones, with some not included. Found here are about 1.5 million clones, roughly 98% of them singletons; the top ten hold less than 0.55%. Whole-study findings and limits: Having only a few donors restricted how much genetic and exposure-history diversity was captured.

The TCR originated in a man in his thirties or forties in good health. Sequencing input: naive CD4+ T cells sorted from blood. Specified subset: CD45RA+ positively selected. The gene calls are TRBV7-2 and TRBJ2-5; TRBD1 is a possible D gene (5 bases). This CDR3 is CASSPSPRDQYF. As DNA, the CDR3 is TGTGCCAGCAGCCCCTCCCCCAGGGACCAGTACTTC.